Below, one TCR beta chain is given with its context. Its antigen is as yet unknown. V was clipped by 3 bases and J by 7 bases, with 16 bases between them. CDR1 and CDR2 from the germline V gene are SGHTA and FQGNSA. The CDR3 length is 15 residues. This donor's record omits CMV serostatus. A multiplex PCR was run with 60 Vbeta primers and 13 Jbeta primers. Measured with immunoSEQ multiplex PCR; TCRdb has only the in-frame clones, and not every one. The sample has roughly 120,000 clones, around 77% seen once. The record originates from a study of cytomegalovirus exposure and HLA in healthy donors. Whole-study findings and limits: Through in vitro validation, a few CMV-associated chains were shown to be specific for CMV antigens. Among immune exposure information, only CMV serostatus was available. Cytomegalovirus-associated status was assigned to 164 TCR beta chains.

Material for sequencing was PBMCs. The source of this sequence is a human donor in good health. V is TRBV7-2 and J is TRBJ2-1; possible D gene TRBD2, 5 bases. The DNA of the CDR3 is TGTGCCAGCAGCTTCGACTACACGCGCCGGAATGAGCAGTTCTTC. Translated, it gives CASSFDYTRRNEQFF.